The sequence of this T cell receptor beta chain was determined in a study of blood T cell repertoires in COVID-19. Overall study context: In each case, the material was cDNA or gDNA derived from T cells, B-cell-depleted T cells, or PBMCs.

Trimming took 3 bases from V and 1 from J, leaving 10 bases between them. The germline V gene has CDR1 MNHNS and CDR2 SASEGT. The CDR3 totals 15 residues. The repertoire was sequenced with immunoSEQ multiplex PCR; TCRdb's copy has only in-frame clones and lacks some. The table includes 95,000 to 150,000 clones, about 70% detected once. The rearrangement uses TRBV6-1 and TRBJ1-5, with D possibly matching TRBD1 (6 bases). Sequencing was performed on peripheral blood. The sequence derives from a man aged 55 to 70 with acute or convalescent COVID-19. CDR3 sequence: CASSDNRASNQPQHF. Here the CDR3 DNA reads TGTGCCAGCAGTGATAACAGGGCGAGCAATCAGCCCCAGCATTTT.